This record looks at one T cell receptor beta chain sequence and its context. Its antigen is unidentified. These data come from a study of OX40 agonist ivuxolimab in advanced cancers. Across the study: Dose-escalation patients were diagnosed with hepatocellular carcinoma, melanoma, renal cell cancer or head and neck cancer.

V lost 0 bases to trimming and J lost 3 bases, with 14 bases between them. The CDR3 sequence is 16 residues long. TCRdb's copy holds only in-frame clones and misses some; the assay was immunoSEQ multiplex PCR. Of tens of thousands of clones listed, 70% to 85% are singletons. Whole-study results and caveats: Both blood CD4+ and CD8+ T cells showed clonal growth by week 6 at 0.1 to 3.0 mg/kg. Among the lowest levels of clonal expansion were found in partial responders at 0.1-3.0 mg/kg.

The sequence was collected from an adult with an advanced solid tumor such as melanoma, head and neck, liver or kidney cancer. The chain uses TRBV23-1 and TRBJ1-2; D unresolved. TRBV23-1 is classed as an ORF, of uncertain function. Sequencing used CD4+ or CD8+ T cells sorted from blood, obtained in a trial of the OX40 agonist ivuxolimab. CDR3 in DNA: TGCGCCAGCAGTCAATCGGGCATCCAAGAGGACTATGGCTACACCTTC. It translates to CASSQSGIQEDYGYTF.